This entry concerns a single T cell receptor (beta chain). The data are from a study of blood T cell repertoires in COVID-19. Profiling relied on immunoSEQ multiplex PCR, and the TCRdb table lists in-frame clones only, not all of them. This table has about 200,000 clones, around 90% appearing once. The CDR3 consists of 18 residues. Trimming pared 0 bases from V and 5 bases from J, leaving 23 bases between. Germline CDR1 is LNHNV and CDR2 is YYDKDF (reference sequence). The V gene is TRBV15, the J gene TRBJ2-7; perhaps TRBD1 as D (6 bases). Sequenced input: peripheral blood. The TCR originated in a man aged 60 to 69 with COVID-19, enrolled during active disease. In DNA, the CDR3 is TGTGCCACCAGCAGAGATTTAGGGCAGGGGAAGTTGATCCACGAGCAGTACTTC. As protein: CATSRDLGQGKLIHEQYF.